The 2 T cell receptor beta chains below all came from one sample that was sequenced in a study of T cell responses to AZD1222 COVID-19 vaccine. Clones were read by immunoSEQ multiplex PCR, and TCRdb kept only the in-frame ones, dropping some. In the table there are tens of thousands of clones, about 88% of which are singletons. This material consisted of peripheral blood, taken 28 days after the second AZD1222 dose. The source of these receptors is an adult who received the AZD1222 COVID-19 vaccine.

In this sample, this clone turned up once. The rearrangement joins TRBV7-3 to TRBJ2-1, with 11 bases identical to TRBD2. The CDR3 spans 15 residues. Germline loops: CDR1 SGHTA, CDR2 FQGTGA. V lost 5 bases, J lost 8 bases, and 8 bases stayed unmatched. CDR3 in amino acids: CASSQTSGSLDEQFF. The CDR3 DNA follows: TGTGCCAGCAGCCAAACTAGCGGGAGCCTAGATGAGCAGTTCTTC.

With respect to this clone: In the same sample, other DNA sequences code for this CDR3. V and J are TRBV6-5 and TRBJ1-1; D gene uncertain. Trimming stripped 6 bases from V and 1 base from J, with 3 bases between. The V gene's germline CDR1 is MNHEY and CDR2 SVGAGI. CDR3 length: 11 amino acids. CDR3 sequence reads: CASRQNTEAFF. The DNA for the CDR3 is TGTGCCAGCAGACAGAACACTGAAGCTTTCTTT.